A single sample gave rise to the 27 T cell receptor beta chains below, sequenced in a study of OX40 agonist ivuxolimab in advanced cancers. Libraries were prepared by immunoSEQ multiplex PCR; TCRdb keeps only in-frame clonotypes and omits some of them. Here the sample spans 84,000 or so clones, approximately 93% being singletons. This specimen consisted of CD4+ or CD8+ T cells sorted from blood, obtained in a trial of the OX40 agonist ivuxolimab. Source of these receptors: an adult with an advanced solid tumor such as melanoma, head and neck, liver or kidney cancer.

A single count supports this clone. This chain joins TRBV5-6 and TRBJ2-7, with D perhaps assigned TRBD1 or TRBD2 (5 bases each). The V gene's germline CDR1 is SGHDT and CDR2 YYEEEE. The CDR3 loop spans 15 amino acids. V was trimmed by 0 bases and J by 0 bases, leaving 10 bases between them. The CDR3 loop reads CASSLGRGTSYEQYF. The DNA for the CDR3 is TGTGCCAGCAGCTTGGGTAGAGGGACCTCCTACGAGCAGTACTTC.

The chain employs TRBV6-5 and TRBJ2-6; D not resolved. V gave up 6 bases and J gave up 1 base, with 10 bases separating them. Germline CDR1 and CDR2: MNHEY and SVGAGI. The CDR3 extends over 15 amino acids. The CDR3 is CASSSVPSGANVLTF. CDR3 coding DNA: TGTGCCAGCAGCTCTGTGCCTTCTGGGGCCAACGTCCTGACTTTC.

The CDR3 region is CASSLVQGTSYEQYF. CDR3 DNA sequence: TGTGCCAGCAGCTTAGTGCAGGGGACCTCCTACGAGCAGTACTTC. V and J are TRBV7-9 and TRBJ2-7, with D tentatively TRBD1 (6 bases). Germline lookup yields CDR1 SEHNR and CDR2 FQNEAQ (reference sequence). The CDR3 consists of 15 residues. Deletions cut 1 base from V and 0 bases from J, with 10 bases between.

This chain joins TRBV6-5 and TRBJ2-7; 7 bases are shared with TRBD2. V lost 0 bases, J lost 3 bases, and 8 bases stayed unmatched. The CDR3 totals 16 residues. The germline V gene encodes CDR1 MNHEY and CDR2 SVGAGI. This CDR3 reads CASSYSRERESYEQYF. Here the CDR3 DNA reads TGTGCCAGCAGTTACTCCCGGGAGCGGGAAAGCTACGAGCAGTACTTC.

The chain couples TRBV13 to TRBJ2-1; D is unresolved. The CDR3 extends over 13 amino acids. Looked up from germline, CDR1 is PRHDT and CDR2 is FYEKMQ (reference sequence). Trimming removed 0 bases from V and 5 bases from J, with 5 bases in between. CDR3 protein: CASSLGAHNEQFF. The CDR3 nucleotides read TGTGCCAGCAGCTTAGGTGCCCACAATGAGCAGTTCTTC.

The sample holds one count of this clone. The rearrangement uses TRBV19 and TRBJ2-1; D might be TRBD2 (8 bases). Per germline, CDR1 LNHDA and CDR2 SQIVND (reference sequence). The CDR3 is 16 amino acids. V was pared by 7 bases and J by 4 bases, with 20 bases between. The chain's CDR3 is CASIGRGGQRYNEQFF. DNA for the CDR3: TGTGCCAGTATCGGGAGGGGGGGACAGCGATACAATGAGCAGTTCTTC.

This sequence joins TRBV7-8 and TRBJ2-5; D tentatively fits TRBD1 or TRBD2 (5 bases each). The germline V gene encodes CDR1 SGHVS and CDR2 FQNEAQ. V lost 5 bases to trimming and J lost 5 bases, with 18 bases between them. The CDR3 sequence is 15 residues long. This CDR3 is CASSHSIGGRETQYF. In DNA, the CDR3 is TGTGCCAGCAGCCACTCGATTGGGGGTCGGGAGACCCAGTACTTC.

The rearrangement uses TRBV7-9 and TRBJ1-1; D perhaps matches TRBD1 (5 bases). V lost 2 bases, J lost 4 bases, and 11 bases lay in between. From germline, CDR1 is SEHNR and CDR2 FQNEAQ (reference sequence). The CDR3 consists of 14 residues. The CDR3 reads CASSLIRDPTEAFF. The CDR3 coding sequence is TGTGCCAGCAGCTTAATCAGGGACCCCACTGAAGCTTTCTTT.

The chain employs TRBV5-4 and TRBJ2-7; D perhaps matches TRBD1 (5 bases). V lost 0 bases and J lost 4, with 17 bases in between. In germline, CDR1 is SGHNT, CDR2 YYREEE (reference sequence). The CDR3 has 16 amino acids. The CDR3 here is CASSLVGAGVLYEQYF. CDR3 nucleotide sequence: TGTGCCAGCAGCTTGGTAGGGGCTGGCGTTTTGTACGAGCAGTACTTC.

This chain joins TRBV7-9 and TRBJ2-2; perhaps TRBD2 as D (5 bases). The V end lost 6 bases, the J end lost 4 bases, and 12 bases lay between the germline ends. CDR3 size: 14 residues. Germline CDR1 SEHNR, CDR2 FQNEAQ (reference sequence). Written as DNA, the CDR3 is TGTGCCAGCAGAGAGGGCCGAGCCACCGGGGAGCTGTTTTTT. It codes for CASREGRATGELFF.

V gene TRBV7-9 combines with J gene TRBJ2-2, with TRBD2 identical over 12 bases. CDR1 is SEHNR, CDR2 FQNEAQ, per germline (reference sequence). Unmatched junction bases numbered 8, after V lost 10 bases and J lost 5 bases. The CDR3 is made up of 15 amino acids. The chain's CDR3 is CATILAGGGTGELFF. CDR3 nucleotide sequence: TGTGCCACGATACTAGCGGGAGGAGGGACCGGGGAGCTGTTTTTT.

The V call is TRBV2, the J call TRBJ2-7, with D perhaps TRBD2 (6 bases). Trimming removed 6 bases at V and 1 base at J, with 13 bases between. CDR3 size: 14 residues. The germline CDR1 and CDR2 sequences are SNHLY and FYNNEI. CDR3 region: CASSSIGRSYEQYF. The CDR3 coding sequence is TGTGCCAGCAGCTCTATCGGGAGATCCTACGAGCAGTACTTC.

The gene calls are TRBV4-3 and TRBJ2-1; 9 nucleotides agree with TRBD2. CDR3 length equals 16 residues. The germline V gene encodes CDR1 LGHNA and CDR2 YSLEER. Unmatched junction bases numbered 7, after V lost 0 bases and J lost 7 bases. The CDR3 DNA reads as TGCGCCAGCAGCCAAGACAGCGGGAGGCTAGGGAATGAGCAGTTCTTC. This gives the protein CASSQDSGRLGNEQFF.

The rearrangement joins TRBV6-5 to TRBJ2-1; D uncertain. The V and J ends lost 5 bases and 5 bases respectively, with 13 bases between them. Looked up from germline, CDR1 is MNHEY and CDR2 is SVGAGI. This CDR3 region has 14 residues. This CDR3 reads CASSPVIRDNEQFF. The CDR3 DNA reads as TGTGCCAGCAGTCCCGTGATAAGGGACAATGAGCAGTTCTTC.

The chain employs TRBV13 and TRBJ2-3, with TRBD1 identical over 8 bases. This CDR3 has 13 residues. The germline gives CDR1 PRHDT, CDR2 FYEKMQ (reference sequence). CDR3 nucleotide sequence: TGTTCCTCCGGACAGGGTTTTACAGATACGCAGTATTTT. This codes for CSSGQGFTDTQYF.

J is TRBJ2-7 and V is TRBV9, with 12 bases lining up with TRBD2. The CDR3 is made up of 15 amino acids. The germline gives CDR1 SGDLS, CDR2 YYNGEE. With V trimmed by 4 bases and J by 9 bases, 11 bases remained unmatched. This CDR3 is CASSPYRLAGVVQYF. CDR3 bases: TGTGCCAGCAGCCCCTACAGACTAGCGGGAGTTGTGCAGTACTTC.

This chain links TRBV11-2 with TRBJ1-5; tentatively, D is TRBD1 (5 bases). The CDR3 length is 14 residues. Germline CDR1 SGHAT, CDR2 FQNNGV. V was pared by 5 bases and J by 6 bases, with 14 bases between. CDR3 loop: CASSTRGTGQPQHF. The CDR3 DNA is TGTGCCAGCAGCACCCGGGGCACAGGTCAGCCCCAGCATTTT.

V usage is TRBV7-9 and J usage is TRBJ2-1; D is undetermined. With 5 bases removed from V and 2 bases from J, the gap between germline ends came to 13 bases. The germline gives CDR1 SEHNR, CDR2 FQNEAQ (reference sequence). The CDR3 length is 15 residues. The CDR3 DNA reads as TGTGCCAGCAGCCCCTTTGGCGGTACCTACAATGAGCAGTTCTTC. Protein: CASSPFGGTYNEQFF.

J is TRBJ2-2 and V is TRBV27, with D possibly TRBD2 on 5 matching bases. The CDR3 runs 13 residues. In germline, CDR1 is MNHEY, CDR2 SMNVEV (reference sequence). Trimming took off 7 bases at V and 1 base at J, with 7 bases between the two ends. The DNA of the CDR3 is TGTGCCAGCAAGGACTGGAACACCGGGGAGCTGTTTTTT. Encoded protein: CASKDWNTGELFF.

V gene TRBV7-2 combines with J gene TRBJ2-1, with 8 bases that match TRBD2. The germline V gene has CDR1 SGHTA and CDR2 FQGNSA. The junction had 9 bases not matched to a gene; V was cut back by 4 bases and J by 7 bases. The CDR3 has 15 amino acids. DNA of the CDR3: TGTGCCAGCAGCTCCCCGATTAGCGGGAAAAATGAGCAGTTCTTC. Protein: CASSSPISGKNEQFF.

The rearrangement uses TRBV19 and TRBJ1-4; TRBD1 aligns across 7 bases. Germline assignment: CDR1 LNHDA and CDR2 SQIVND (reference sequence). This CDR3 has 15 amino acids. The V and J ends lost 5 bases and 4 bases, in that order; junction bases with no gene match: 7. The CDR3 DNA is TGTGCCAGTAGTCACAGGGGAGGGGTTAATGAAAAACTGTTTTTT. Translating gives CASSHRGGVNEKLFF.

The rearrangement joins TRBV9 to TRBJ2-7; 9 bases line up with TRBD2. The length of the CDR3 is 19 residues. Losses at the gene ends were 4 bases for V and 0 bases for J; bases not matched to a gene: 17. From germline, CDR1 is SGDLS and CDR2 YYNGEE. The CDR3 loop reads CASSSHSGSLPSNSYEQYF. In nucleotides, the CDR3 is TGTGCCAGCAGCTCCCATAGCGGGAGTTTACCCTCTAACTCCTACGAGCAGTACTTC.

The V and J genes are TRBV10-3 and TRBJ1-2; a weak D match, TRBD1 (6 bases). Trimming shortened V by 2 bases and J by 4 bases, and 14 bases separated the two germline ends. The CDR3 sequence is 15 residues long. Germline V gene sequence: CDR1 ENHRY, CDR2 SYGVKD. The CDR3 region is CAISEPTYRVYGYTF. CDR3 DNA: TGTGCCATCAGTGAGCCCACCTACAGGGTCTATGGCTACACCTTC.

V and J are TRBV27 and TRBJ2-7; D assignment may be TRBD1 or TRBD2 (5 bases each). Germline assignment: CDR1 MNHEY and CDR2 SMNVEV (reference sequence). The CDR3 contains 15 residues. V lost 5 bases to trimming and J lost 0 bases, with 14 bases between them. The CDR3 is CASSLAAGSSYEQYF. CDR3 coding DNA: TGTGCCAGCAGTCTGGCGGCAGGGAGCTCCTACGAGCAGTACTTC.

The chain is built from TRBV29-1 and TRBJ2-7; 7 nucleotides align to TRBD2. Germline V gene data show CDR1 as SQVTM and CDR2 as ANQGSEA. The CDR3 spans 14 residues. V lost 2 bases and J lost 4; bases outside the gene matches: 8. The CDR3 reads CSVERWEGRYEQYF. In DNA form, the CDR3 reads TGCAGCGTTGAACGGTGGGAGGGCCGTTACGAGCAGTACTTC.

This chain connects TRBV15 to TRBJ1-5, with no clear D. The length of the CDR3 is 15 residues. V was pared by 1 base and J by 0 bases, with 7 bases between. The germline V gene has CDR1 LNHNV and CDR2 YYDKDF (reference sequence). This chain's CDR3 is CATSRVRYSNQPQHF. The CDR3 region has the DNA TGTGCCACCAGCAGAGTCCGGTATAGCAATCAGCCCCAGCATTTT.

This chain links TRBV6-8 with TRBJ2-3; 10 bases match TRBD2. The CDR3 consists of 17 residues. Germline CDR1 and CDR2: MNHGY and SAAAGT. The V segment lost 2 bases and the J segment 4 bases; nucleotides outside the gene matches: 9. CDR3 sequence: CASSYGGAGGPPDTQYF. DNA of the CDR3: TGTGCCAGCAGTTACGGGGGAGCGGGAGGGCCCCCAGATACGCAGTATTTT.